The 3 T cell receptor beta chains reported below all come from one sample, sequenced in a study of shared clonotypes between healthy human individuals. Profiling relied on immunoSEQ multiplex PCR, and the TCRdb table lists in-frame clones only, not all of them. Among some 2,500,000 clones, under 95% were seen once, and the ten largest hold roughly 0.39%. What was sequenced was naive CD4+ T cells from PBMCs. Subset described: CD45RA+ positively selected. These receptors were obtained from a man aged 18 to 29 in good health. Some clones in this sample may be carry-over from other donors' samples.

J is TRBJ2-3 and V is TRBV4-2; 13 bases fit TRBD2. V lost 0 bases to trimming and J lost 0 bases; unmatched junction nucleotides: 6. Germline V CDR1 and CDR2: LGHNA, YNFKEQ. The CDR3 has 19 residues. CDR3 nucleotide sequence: TGTGCCAGCAGCCAAGAGCCGGGACTAGCGGGGTTTAGCACAGATACGCAGTATTTT. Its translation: CASSQEPGLAGFSTDTQYF.

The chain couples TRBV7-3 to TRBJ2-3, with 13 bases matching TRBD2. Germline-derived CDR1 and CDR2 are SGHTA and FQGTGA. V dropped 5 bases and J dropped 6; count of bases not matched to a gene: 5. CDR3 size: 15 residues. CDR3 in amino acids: CASSMGLAGLDTQYF. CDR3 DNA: TGTGCCAGCAGCATGGGACTAGCGGGATTGGATACGCAGTATTTT.

The CDR3 loop reads CASSFRQGATEAFF. CDR3 nucleotides: TGTGCCAGCAGCTTTAGACAGGGGGCAACTGAAGCTTTCTTT. The rearrangement joins TRBV5-6 to TRBJ1-1, with 10 bases fitting TRBD1. Unmatched junction bases numbered 3, after V lost 2 bases and J lost 5 bases. From germline, CDR1 is SGHDT and CDR2 YYEEEE. The CDR3 loop spans 14 amino acids.